These 10 T cell receptor beta chains originate from one sample sequenced in a study of blood T cell repertoires in COVID-19. Produced via immunoSEQ multiplex PCR; TCRdb's table is partial and in-frame only. The sample records approximately 200,000 clones, just under 90% being singletons. The specimen sequenced was peripheral blood. The receptors come from a man in his 60s who had recovered from COVID-19.

This chain links TRBV6-1 with TRBJ1-6, with 9 bases lining up with TRBD1. Germline V gives CDR1 MNHNS, CDR2 SASEGT. This CDR3 region has 14 residues. The junction had 1 base not matched to a gene; V was cut back by 2 bases and J by 8 bases. CDR3 region: CASSEWDRDSPLHF. The CDR3, as DNA: TGTGCCAGCAGTGAATGGGACAGGGATTCACCCCTCCACTTT.

This chain's CDR3 is CASSGPHEAGGTEAFF. The CDR3 DNA follows: TGTGCCAGCAGTGGCCCGCATGAGGCAGGGGGGACTGAAGCTTTCTTT. This rearrangement joins TRBV25-1 to TRBJ1-1; TRBD1 matches at 7 bases. Trimming at V came to 4 bases and at J to 5 bases, leaving 13 bases not matched to a gene. The CDR3 is 16 residues long. Looked up from germline, CDR1 is MGHDK and CDR2 is SYGVNS.

The chain couples TRBV3-1 (or the pseudogene TRBV3-2) to TRBJ2-1; the D gene is possibly TRBD1 (5 bases). The CDR3 consists of 15 residues. Germline lookup yields CDR1 LGHDT and CDR2 YNNKEL (reference sequence). V was pared by 4 bases and J by 2 bases, with 12 bases between. Here the CDR3 reads CASSRVRVPYNEQFF. The CDR3 DNA reads as TGTGCCAGCAGCCGGGTCAGGGTCCCCTACAATGAGCAGTTCTTC.

The chain has TRBV9 and TRBJ1-4, with 8 bases aligning to TRBD1. The CDR3 spans 15 residues. The V gene end was trimmed by 4 bases and the J gene end by 8 bases; junction bases not matched to a gene: 10. From germline, CDR1 is SGDLS and CDR2 YYNGEE. Here the CDR3 DNA reads TGTGCCAGCAGCACCCAAGGACAGGGTTGGGAAAAACTGTTTTTT. Protein sequence: CASSTQGQGWEKLFF.

V is TRBV5-1 and J is TRBJ2-5; D not certain. CDR1 and CDR2 (germline): SGHRS, YFSETQ. V gave up 2 bases and J gave up 2 bases, with 16 bases separating them. The CDR3 spans 16 residues. This chain's CDR3 is CASSLGLNFGQETQYF. CDR3 in DNA: TGCGCCAGCAGCTTAGGCTTGAACTTCGGGCAAGAGACCCAGTACTTC.

The chain recombines TRBV24-1 with TRBJ2-3, with 9 bases fitting TRBD1. The germline V gene has CDR1 KGHDR and CDR2 SFDVKD. The CDR3 has 15 amino acids. Losses at the gene ends were 4 bases for V and 4 bases for J; bases not matched to a gene: 5. In nucleotides, the CDR3 is TGTGCCACCAGTGAAACAGGGGGCGGGTCAGATACGCAGTATTTT. It codes for CATSETGGGSDTQYF.

The chain is built from TRBV6-1 and TRBJ1-3; D uncertain. CDR3 length: 15 amino acids. Germline V gene data show CDR1 as MNHNS and CDR2 as SASEGT. With 0 bases removed from V and 2 bases from J, the gap between germline ends came to 8 bases. CDR3 nucleotide sequence: TGTGCCAGCAGTGAAGCGGGAGTAGCTGGAAACACCATATATTTT. Protein sequence: CASSEAGVAGNTIYF.

The chain joins TRBV7-9 to TRBJ1-1, with TRBD1 identical over 8 bases. J gave up 1 base and V 1 base, and 8 bases lay outside the gene matches. The CDR3 has 17 amino acids. Germline CDR1 SEHNR, CDR2 FQNEAQ (reference sequence). In nucleotides, the CDR3 is TGTGCCAGCAGCTTAGGTGCAGGGGGCTCCCCGAACACTGAAGCTTTCTTT. Its translation is CASSLGAGGSPNTEAFF. The entire variable domain, with the rest obtained from reference TRBV7-9 and TRBJ1-1, is as follows: DTGVSQNPRHKITKRGQNVTFRCDPISEHNRLYWYRQTLGQGPEFLTYFQNEAQLEKSRLLSDRFSAERPKGSFSTLEIQRTEQGDSAMYLCASSLGAGGSPNTEAFFGQGTRLTVV.

This sequence joins TRBV18 and TRBJ2-5; D uncertain. Trimming removed 2 bases from V and 3 bases from J, with 7 bases in between. Germline assignment: CDR1 KGHSH and CDR2 LQKENI. This CDR3 comprises 13 residues. CDR3 sequence (DNA): TGTGCCAGCTCACCATCCTTTGAAGAGACCCAGTACTTC. It translates to CASSPSFEETQYF.

The chain is built from TRBV7-9 and TRBJ1-2; D gene ambiguous. The germline V and J ends were trimmed by 4 bases and 3 bases, with 9 bases remaining between them. The CDR3 has 13 residues. Germline V gives CDR1 SEHNR, CDR2 FQNEAQ (reference sequence). In DNA, the CDR3 is TGTGCCAGCAGCTCTTGGGGAGACTATGGCTACACCTTC. It specifies CASSSWGDYGYTF.